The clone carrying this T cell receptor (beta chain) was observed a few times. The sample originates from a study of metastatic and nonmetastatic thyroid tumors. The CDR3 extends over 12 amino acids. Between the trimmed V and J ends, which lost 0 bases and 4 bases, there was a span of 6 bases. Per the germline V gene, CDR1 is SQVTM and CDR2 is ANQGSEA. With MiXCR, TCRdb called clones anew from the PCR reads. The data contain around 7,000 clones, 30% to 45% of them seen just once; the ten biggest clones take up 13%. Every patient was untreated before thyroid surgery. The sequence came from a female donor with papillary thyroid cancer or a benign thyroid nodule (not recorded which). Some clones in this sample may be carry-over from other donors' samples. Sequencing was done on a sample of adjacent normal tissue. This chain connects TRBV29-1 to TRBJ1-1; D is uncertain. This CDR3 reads CSVEDHGTEAFF. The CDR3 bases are TGCAGCGTTGAAGATCACGGCACTGAAGCTTTCTTT. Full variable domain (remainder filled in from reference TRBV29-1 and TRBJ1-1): SAVISQKPSRDICQRGTSLTIQCQVDSQVTMMFWYRQQPGQSLTLIATANQGSEATYESGFVIDKFPISRPNLTFSTLTVSNMSPEDSSIYLCSVEDHGTEAFFGQGTRLTVV.